These 3 T cell receptor beta chains came from one sample sequenced in a study of blood T cell repertoires in COVID-19. Clones were read by immunoSEQ multiplex PCR, and TCRdb kept only the in-frame ones, dropping some. The table shows around 68,000 clones, with around 87% occurring only once. Sequencing was performed on peripheral blood. The receptors stem from a man in his fifties or sixties with acute or convalescent COVID-19.

DNA of the CDR3: TGTGCCAGCAGCTTAACCTTCAACAGGGGAGGTCATGAGCAGTTCTTC. Translating it yields CASSLTFNRGGHEQFF. The chain uses TRBV7-2 and TRBJ2-1; tentatively, D is TRBD1 (7 bases). Germline CDR1 is SGHTA and CDR2 is FQGNSA. Trimming shortened V by 2 bases and J by 8 bases, and 19 bases separated the two germline ends. The CDR3 contains 16 residues. Combining the CDR3 with reference TRBV7-2 and TRBJ2-1 gives the whole variable domain GAGVSQSPSNKVTEKGKDVELRCDPISGHTALYWYRQSLGQGLEFLIYFQGNSAPDKSGLPSDRFSAERTGGSVSTLTIQRTQQEDSAVYLCASSLTFNRGGHEQFFGPGTRLTVL.

The chain links TRBV6-5 to TRBJ1-5; D is unresolved. The length of the CDR3 is 14 residues. Germline assignment: CDR1 MNHEY and CDR2 SVGAGI. Trimming cost V 5 bases and J 0 bases, with 8 bases left between them. The chain's CDR3 is CASSRDLSNQPQHF. The CDR3 coding sequence is TGTGCCAGCAGTCGGGATCTTAGCAATCAGCCCCAGCATTTT.

This clone appeared a few times. The V call is TRBV18, the J call TRBJ1-1, with D hard to call. The CDR3 length is 14 residues. Germline V lookup: CDR1 KGHSH, CDR2 LQKENI. V lost 2 bases, J lost 0 bases, and 7 bases lay in between. This CDR3 is CASSPNSVNTEAFF. CDR3 nucleotide sequence: TGTGCCAGCTCACCAAACAGTGTGAACACTGAAGCTTTCTTT.